In its sample, the clone carrying this T cell receptor (beta chain) was seen a few times. The antigen remains undetermined. The table came from immunoSEQ multiplex PCR; TCRdb's copy has only in-frame clones and leaves some out. The table lists 95,000 to 150,000 clones, about 88% of them singletons, with 4% to 5.5% in the top ten. This sample was taken from a study of T cell responses to AZD1222 COVID-19 vaccine. The study's findings and limits: Regions 160-218 and 743-854 dominated among vaccine-associated CD4 TCRs spanning spike.

Specimen: peripheral blood, collected on day 0 of AZD1222 vaccination. The receptor was derived from an adult in good health.

DNA of the CDR3: TGCGCCAGCAGCTTGGTGGGGGCGGCCTACGAGCAGTACTTC. Encoded protein: CASSLVGAAYEQYF. The chain recombines TRBV5-1 with TRBJ2-7, with D tentatively TRBD1 (6 bases). This CDR3 region has 14 residues. CDR1 is SGHRS and CDR2 is YFSETQ in the germline V gene. The V and J ends lost 0 bases and 2 bases respectively, with 9 bases between them.